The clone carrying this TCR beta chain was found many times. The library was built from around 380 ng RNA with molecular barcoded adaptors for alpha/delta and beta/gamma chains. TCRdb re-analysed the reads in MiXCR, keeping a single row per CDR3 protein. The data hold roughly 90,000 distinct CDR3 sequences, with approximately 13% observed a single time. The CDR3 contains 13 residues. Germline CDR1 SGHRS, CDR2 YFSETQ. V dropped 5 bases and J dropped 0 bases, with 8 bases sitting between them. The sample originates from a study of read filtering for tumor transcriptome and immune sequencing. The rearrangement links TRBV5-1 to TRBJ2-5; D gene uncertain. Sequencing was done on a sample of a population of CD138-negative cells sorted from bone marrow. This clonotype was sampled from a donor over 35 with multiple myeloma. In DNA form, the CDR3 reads TGCGCCAGCAGAGGAAGCGACCAAGAGACCCAGTACTTC. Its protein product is CASRGSDQETQYF.